This T cell receptor (beta chain) emerged from a study of T-cell reconstitution after alpha-beta-depleted transplantation in children. Study findings and constraints: High day-60 TCRbeta diversity in some patients came from surviving recipient T cells and thymic progenitors. Alpha-beta T cells about two months after transplant reportedly derived from several hundred expanded graft clones. The main origin of T-cell counts and diversity one year after transplant was newly produced T cells.

Molecular barcoding with unique molecular identifiers was used for the TCRbeta library. TCRdb used MiXCR to reprocess the PCR reads, holding one entry per CDR3 protein. The table records some 180,000 distinct CDR3 sequences, 6.6% of them present only once. This clonotype was counted at least ten times. Its specificity is unknown. The starting material was PBMCs, obtained before TCRalphabeta/CD19-depleted stem cell transplant. The receptor was isolated from a boy younger than 10 with acute lymphoblastic leukemia, due to receive a stem cell transplant.

CDR3 in DNA: TGCAGCGTTGAAGATTTGCGCGGGGGGGCCCCAGGGATCGTGACCCAGTACTTC. As protein: CSVEDLRGGAPGIVTQYF. The chain carries TRBV29-1 and TRBJ2-5; 9 bases are shared with TRBD2. The CDR3 sequence is 18 residues long. Losses at the gene ends were 0 bases for V and 7 bases for J; bases not matched to a gene: 18. The germline V gene has CDR1 SQVTM and CDR2 ANQGSEA.